A selection of T cell receptor beta chains follows, all from one sample in a study of early T cells in non-severe SARS-CoV-2 infection. TCRdb called the 5' RACE reads again in MiXCR, with one record for every CDR3 protein. The repertoire has approximately 26,000 distinct CDR3 sequences, 4% to 4.5% of them found once; the top ten carry 4% to 4.5%. The specimen sequenced was whole blood. The receptors were sampled from an adult who was a healthcare worker with PCR-confirmed SARS-CoV-2 infection or an uninfected control (not recorded which). Each CDR3 is given with its conserved first and last residue.

TRBJ2-1 | TRBV7-9 | CASSFSGRAYNEQFF
TRBJ1-1 | TRBV15 | CATSKTGGTEAFF
TRBJ2-5 | TRBV29-1 | CSVELGSEDQYF
TRBJ2-7 | TRBV20-1 | CSARDLDSSYEQYF
TRBJ2-3 | TRBV7-2 | CASSRLVRDTQYF
TRBJ2-7 | TRBV9 | CASSVGRSSYEQYF
TRBJ2-3 | TRBV28 | CASSPSDRFTSTDTQYF
TRBJ2-7 | TRBV10-3 | CAISESTKTGRDEQYF
TRBJ1-5 | TRBV2 | CASSSQQGNQPQHF
TRBJ2-7 | TRBV9 | CASRTALSYEQYF
TRBJ2-1 | TRBV4-2 | CASSPSPLAGLNSYNEQFF
TRBJ2-3 | TRBV18 | CASSPRLAETMDTQYF
TRBJ1-2 | TRBV7-6 | CASSLGTGGDDGYTF